Listed below are T cell receptor beta chains from one sample, sequenced in a study of T cells in localized non-small cell lung cancer. Using immunoSEQ multiplex PCR, the repertoire was profiled, and TCRdb retains in-frame clones only, with some absent. The table includes about 79,000 clones, 84% detected once. Sequencing was performed on peripheral blood, taken before any cancer treatment. The receptors here all came from a female donor of 60 years or more with stage I lung adenocarcinoma. The CDR3 runs from the conserved cysteine through the conserved F or W. D genes are given only for firm matches.

d_call: TRBD1
v_call: TRBV7-2
cdr3_aa: CASSRQGSEQETQYF

d_call: .
v_call: TRBV2
cdr3_aa: CASSSQSQETQYF

d_call: TRBD2
v_call: TRBV14
cdr3_aa: CASSLAGGPTDTQYF

d_call: TRBD1
v_call: TRBV6-5
cdr3_aa: CASSTWTGDEKLFF

d_call: .
v_call: TRBV10-3
cdr3_aa: CAISELDSNQPQHF

d_call: .
v_call: TRBV4-2
cdr3_aa: CASSQARTQGPGAPLHF

d_call: TRBD1
v_call: TRBV18
cdr3_aa: CASSPQTGMNEKLFF

d_call: TRBD1
v_call: TRBV7-8
cdr3_aa: CASRTPGQGYEQYF

d_call: TRBD2
v_call: TRBV7-9
cdr3_aa: CASSHGGETQYF

d_call: TRBD1
v_call: TRBV19
cdr3_aa: CASSTGQGREQYF

d_call: TRBD1
v_call: TRBV6-5
cdr3_aa: CASSTPGTGSNEQFF

d_call: .
v_call: TRBV2
cdr3_aa: CASSQRQPQNTEAFF

d_call: .
v_call: TRBV7-2
cdr3_aa: CASSPRLSNQPQHF

d_call: .
v_call: TRBV6-5
cdr3_aa: CASSYGPVTDTQYF